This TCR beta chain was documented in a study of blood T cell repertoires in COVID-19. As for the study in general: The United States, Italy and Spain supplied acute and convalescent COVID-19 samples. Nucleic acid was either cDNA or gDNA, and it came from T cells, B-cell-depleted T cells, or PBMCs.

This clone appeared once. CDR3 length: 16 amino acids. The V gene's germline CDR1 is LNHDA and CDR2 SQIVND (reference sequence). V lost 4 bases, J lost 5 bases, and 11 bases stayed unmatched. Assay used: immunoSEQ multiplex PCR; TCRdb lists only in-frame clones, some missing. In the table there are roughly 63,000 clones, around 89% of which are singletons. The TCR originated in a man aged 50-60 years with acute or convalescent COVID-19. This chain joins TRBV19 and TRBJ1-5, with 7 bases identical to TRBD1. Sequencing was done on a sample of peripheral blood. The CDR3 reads CASSTKSQGFYQPQHF. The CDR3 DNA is TGTGCCAGTAGTACCAAATCACAGGGGTTTTATCAGCCCCAGCATTTT.